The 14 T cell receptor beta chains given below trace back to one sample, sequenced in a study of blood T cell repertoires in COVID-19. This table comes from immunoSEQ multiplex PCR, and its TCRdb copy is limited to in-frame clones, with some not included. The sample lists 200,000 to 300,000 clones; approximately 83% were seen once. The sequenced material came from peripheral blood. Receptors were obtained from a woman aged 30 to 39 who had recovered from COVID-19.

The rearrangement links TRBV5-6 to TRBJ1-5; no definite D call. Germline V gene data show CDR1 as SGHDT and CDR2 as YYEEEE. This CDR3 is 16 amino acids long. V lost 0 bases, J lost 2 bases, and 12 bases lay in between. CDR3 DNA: TGTGCCAGCAGCTTGGGGCAGGTGGAAGGCAATCAGCCCCAGCATTTT. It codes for CASSLGQVEGNQPQHF.

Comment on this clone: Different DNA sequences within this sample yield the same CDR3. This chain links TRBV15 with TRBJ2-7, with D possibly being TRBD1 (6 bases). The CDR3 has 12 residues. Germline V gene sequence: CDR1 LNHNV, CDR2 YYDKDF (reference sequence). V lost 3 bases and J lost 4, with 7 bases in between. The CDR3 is CATSRDRYEQYF. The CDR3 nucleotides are TGTGCCACCAGCAGGGACAGATACGAGCAGTACTTC. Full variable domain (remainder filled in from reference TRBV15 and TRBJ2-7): DAMVIQNPRYQVTQFGKPVTLSCSQTLNHNVMYWYQQKSSQAPKLLFHYYDKDFNNEADTPDNFQSRRPNTSFCFLDIRSPGLGDTAMYLCATSRDRYEQYFGPGTRLTVT.

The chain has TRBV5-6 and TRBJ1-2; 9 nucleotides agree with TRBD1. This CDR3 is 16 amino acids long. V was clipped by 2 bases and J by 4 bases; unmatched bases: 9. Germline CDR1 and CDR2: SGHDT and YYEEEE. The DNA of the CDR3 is TGTGCCAGCAGCTTAGTTCCCGGACAGGGGTTCTATGGCTACACCTTC. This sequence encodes CASSLVPGQGFYGYTF.

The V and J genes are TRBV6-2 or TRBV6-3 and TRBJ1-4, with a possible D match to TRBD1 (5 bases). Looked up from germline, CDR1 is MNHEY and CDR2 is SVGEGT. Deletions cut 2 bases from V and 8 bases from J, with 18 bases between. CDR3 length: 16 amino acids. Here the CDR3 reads CASSYEPGLGDEKLFF. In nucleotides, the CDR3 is TGTGCCAGCAGTTACGAGCCGGGACTTGGGGACGAAAAACTGTTTTTT.

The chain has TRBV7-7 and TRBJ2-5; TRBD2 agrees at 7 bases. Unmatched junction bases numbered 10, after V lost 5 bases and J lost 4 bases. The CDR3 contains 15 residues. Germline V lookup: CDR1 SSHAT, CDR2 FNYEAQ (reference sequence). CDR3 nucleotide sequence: TGTGCCAGCAGCGCGCGCAGGGAGGGGTTAGAGACCCAGTACTTC. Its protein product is CASSARREGLETQYF.

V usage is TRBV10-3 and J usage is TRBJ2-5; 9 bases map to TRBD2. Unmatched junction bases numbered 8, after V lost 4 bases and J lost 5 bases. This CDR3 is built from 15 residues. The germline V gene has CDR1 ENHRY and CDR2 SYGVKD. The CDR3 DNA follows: TGTGCCATCAGTGCAACCGGGACTAGCTTGGAGACCCAGTACTTC. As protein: CAISATGTSLETQYF.

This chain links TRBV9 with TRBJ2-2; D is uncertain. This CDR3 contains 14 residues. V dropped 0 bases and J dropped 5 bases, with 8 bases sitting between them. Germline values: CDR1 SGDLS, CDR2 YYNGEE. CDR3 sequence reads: CASSVERVTGELFF. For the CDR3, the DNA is TGTGCCAGCAGCGTAGAACGAGTTACCGGGGAGCTGTTTTTT.

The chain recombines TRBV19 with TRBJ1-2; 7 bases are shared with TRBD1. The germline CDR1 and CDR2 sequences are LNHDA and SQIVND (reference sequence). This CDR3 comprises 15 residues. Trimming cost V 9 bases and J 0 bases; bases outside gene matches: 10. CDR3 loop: CASYPGTATNYGYTF. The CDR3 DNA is TGTGCCAGCTACCCCGGGACAGCCACTAACTATGGCTACACCTTC.

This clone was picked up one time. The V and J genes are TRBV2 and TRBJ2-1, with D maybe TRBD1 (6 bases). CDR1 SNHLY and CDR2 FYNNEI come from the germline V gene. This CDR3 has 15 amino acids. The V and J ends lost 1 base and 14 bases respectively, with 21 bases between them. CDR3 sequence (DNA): TGTGCCAGCAGTGAAGAAGGTGACAGGCTCCGAGGGGAGTTCTTC. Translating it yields CASSEEGDRLRGEFF.

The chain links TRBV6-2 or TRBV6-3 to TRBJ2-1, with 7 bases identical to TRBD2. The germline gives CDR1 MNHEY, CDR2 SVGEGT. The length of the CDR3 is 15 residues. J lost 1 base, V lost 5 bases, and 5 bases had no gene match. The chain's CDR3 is CASSRDYQSYNEQFF. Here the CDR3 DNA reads TGTGCCAGCAGTCGGGACTACCAATCCTACAATGAGCAGTTCTTC.

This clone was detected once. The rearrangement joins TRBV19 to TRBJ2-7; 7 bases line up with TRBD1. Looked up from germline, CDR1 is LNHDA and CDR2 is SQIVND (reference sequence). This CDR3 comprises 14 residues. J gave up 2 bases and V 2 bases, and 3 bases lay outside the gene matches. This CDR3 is CASSIIQGAYEQYF. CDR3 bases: TGTGCCAGTAGTATAATCCAGGGGGCCTACGAGCAGTACTTC.

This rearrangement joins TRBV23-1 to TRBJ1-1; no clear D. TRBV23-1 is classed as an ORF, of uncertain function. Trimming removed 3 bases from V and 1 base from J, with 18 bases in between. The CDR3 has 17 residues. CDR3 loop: CASSHPGAETRNTEAFF. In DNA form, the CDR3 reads TGCGCCAGCAGTCACCCAGGCGCCGAGACAAGGAACACTGAAGCTTTCTTT.

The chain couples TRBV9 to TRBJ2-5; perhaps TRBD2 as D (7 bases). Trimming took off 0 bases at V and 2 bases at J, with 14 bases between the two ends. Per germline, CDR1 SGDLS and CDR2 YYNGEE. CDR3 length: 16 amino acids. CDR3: CASSVGNGGPQETQYF. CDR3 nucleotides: TGTGCCAGCAGCGTAGGGAACGGGGGGCCTCAAGAGACCCAGTACTTC. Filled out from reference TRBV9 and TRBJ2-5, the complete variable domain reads DSGVTQTPKHLITATGQRVTLRCSPRSGDLSVYWYQQSLDQGLQFLIQYYNGEERAKGNILERFSAQQFPDLHSELNLSSLELGDSALYFCASSVGNGGPQETQYFGPGTRLLVL.

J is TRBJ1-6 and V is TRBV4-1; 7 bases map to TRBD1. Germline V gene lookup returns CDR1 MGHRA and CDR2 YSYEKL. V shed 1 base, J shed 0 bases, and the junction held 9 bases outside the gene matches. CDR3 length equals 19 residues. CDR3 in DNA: TGCGCCAGCAGCCAAGGGGGACAGATACCTCCCTCCTATAATTCACCCCTCCACTTT. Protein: CASSQGGQIPPSYNSPLHF.